A selection of T cell receptor beta chains follows, all from one sample in a study of T cells after yellow fever vaccination. MiXCR, applied by TCRdb to the 5' RACE reads, yields one record per CDR3 protein. The table includes roughly 240,000 distinct CDR3 sequences, 6.7% detected once. This specimen was CD4+ T cells sorted from PBMCs, taken on the day of the yellow fever booster vaccination. The receptor source for this set is a man under 40 who received the YFV17D yellow fever vaccine. Both conserved end residues are part of each CDR3. A D gene is named only where the DNA matches it firmly. Clone size is given for some rows only: seen once, a few or many times, or a class if the clone is expanded.

>-|TRBV5-1|many|TRBJ1-1
CASSLVDPPEAFF
TGCGCCAGCAGCTTGGTCGACCCCCCTGAAGCTTTCTTT
>-|TRBV7-2|many|TRBJ2-3
CASSWGTKTDTQYF
TGTGCCAGCAGCTGGGGGACGAAAACAGATACGCAGTATTTT
>TRBD2|TRBV20-1|few|TRBJ2-7
CSARVGTNSDEQYF
TGCAGTGCTAGAGTTGGGACTAATTCCGACGAGCAGTACTTC
>-|TRBV24-1|few|TRBJ1-2
CATSDSNKGGYTF
TGTGCCACCAGTGATTCGAATAAAGGGGGCTACACCTTC
>-|TRBV11-2|few|TRBJ2-5
CASSYVALGGQTQYF
TGTGCCAGCAGCTACGTGGCACTGGGCGGGCAGACCCAGTACTTC
>TRBD1|TRBV3-1|many|TRBJ1-6
CASSPDRDSPLHF
TGTGCCAGCAGCCCCGACAGGGATTCACCCCTCCACTTT
>TRBD1|TRBV12-3/TRBV12-4|-|TRBJ1-5
CASSLADRDGQPQHF
TGTGCCAGCAGTTTAGCGGACAGGGACGGTCAGCCCCAGCATTTT
>-|TRBV11-2|many|TRBJ2-2
CASSLVRFTGELFF
TGTGCCAGCAGCTTAGTCCGTTTCACCGGGGAGCTGTTTTTT
>-|TRBV21-1|few|TRBJ2-1
CARTKRDRDCNEQFF
TGTGCCAGGACGAAGCGGGACAGGGACTGCAATGAGCAGTTCTTC
>TRBD2|TRBV28|-|TRBJ2-1
CASSWGGSYNEQFF
TGTGCCAGCAGCTGGGGGGGCTCCTACAATGAGCAGTTCTTC
>TRBD2|TRBV20-1|few|TRBJ2-3
CSASPTGLAGPPHTDTQYF
TGCAGTGCTAGTCCTACCGGACTAGCGGGACCCCCACACACAGATACGCAGTATTTT
>-|TRBV4-2|-|TRBJ2-7
CASSQGTYSYEQYF
TGTGCCAGCAGCCAGGGAACTTACTCCTACGAGCAGTACTTC
>-|TRBV7-9|few|TRBJ2-2
CASSASLDHGLFF
TGTGCCAGCAGCGCGTCCTTAGACCATGGGCTGTTTTTT
>-|TRBV28|-|TRBJ2-7
CASRTTRQERPYEQYF
TGTGCCAGCAGAACAACCAGACAGGAAAGGCCTTACGAGCAGTACTTC
>-|TRBV20-1|-|TRBJ2-4
CSAEGGRVGNIQYF
TGCAGTGCCGAGGGTGGCAGGGTGGGGAACATTCAGTACTTC
>-|TRBV7-2|few|TRBJ2-7
CASSRMTASYEQYF
TGTGCCAGCAGTCGAATGACTGCATCCTACGAGCAGTACTTC
>TRBD2|TRBV20-1|many|TRBJ2-1
CSARVGTSPFF
TGCAGTGCTAGAGTGGGGACTAGCCCGTTCTTC
>-|TRBV24-1|many|TRBJ1-5
CATGGGPHQPQHF
TGTGCCACCGGGGGGGGCCCGCATCAGCCCCAGCATTTT
>-|TRBV10-3|-|TRBJ2-5
CATTGGEETQYF
TGTGCCACAACAGGGGGGGAAGAGACCCAGTACTTC
>TRBD2|TRBV24-1|-|TRBJ2-3
CATRAPGTSGTDTQYF
TGTGCCACCAGGGCTCCCGGGACTAGCGGGACAGATACGCAGTATTTT
>TRBD2|TRBV14|-|TRBJ2-2
CASSTEGLNTGELFF
TGTGCCAGCAGCACGGAGGGACTAAACACCGGGGAGCTGTTTTTT
>TRBD2|TRBV3-1|-|TRBJ2-2
CATSRFGSSGSGGELFF
TGTGCCACCAGCCGATTCGGGAGTAGCGGGAGTGGCGGGGAGCTGTTTTTT
>-|TRBV24-1|-|TRBJ2-3
CASAPSGDVTDTQYF
TGTGCCTCGGCGCCATCGGGAGACGTGACAGATACGCAGTATTTT
>-|TRBV7-7|many|TRBJ2-5
CASSLDIPETQYF
TGTGCCAGCAGCTTAGACATTCCGGAGACCCAGTACTTC
>TRBD2|TRBV12-3/TRBV12-4|many|TRBJ2-3
CASSAGLSSATQYF
TGTGCCAGCAGTGCGGGACTATCCTCGGCTACGCAGTATTTT
>TRBD2|TRBV18|few|TRBJ2-1
CASSQTLAARGEQFF
TGTGCCAGCTCACAGACGCTAGCGGCGAGGGGTGAGCAGTTCTTC
>TRBD2|TRBV7-8|-|TRBJ2-1
CASSSQGLRDEQFF
TGTGCCAGCAGCTCCCAGGGACTACGGGATGAGCAGTTCTTC
>-|TRBV4-1|-|TRBJ2-1
CASSQETGFGYNEQFF
TGCGCCAGCAGCCAAGAAACGGGCTTTGGATACAATGAGCAGTTCTTC
>TRBD1|TRBV12-3/TRBV12-4|-|TRBJ2-7
CASSNRDRVYF
TGTGCCAGCAGTAACCGGGACAGAGTATACTTC
>-|TRBV21-1|-|TRBJ1-5
CASSKTGGHQPQHF
TGTGCCAGCAGCAAGACAGGGGGCCATCAGCCCCAGCATTTT
>-|TRBV6-1|few|TRBJ1-1
CASSRIGRFMNTEAFF
TGTGCCAGCAGTCGAATCGGACGTTTCATGAACACTGAAGCTTTCTTT
>TRBD1|TRBV24-1|-|TRBJ1-5
CATSDAPGQGAEGQPQHF
TGTGCCACCAGTGACGCTCCGGGACAGGGGGCGGAGGGTCAGCCCCAGCATTTT
>-|TRBV20-1|many|TRBJ2-5
CSAEGGGGQETQYF
TGCAGTGCTGAGGGGGGAGGAGGGCAAGAGACCCAGTACTTC
>-|TRBV19|-|TRBJ1-1
CASSIDQGSAFF
TGTGCCAGTAGTATAGATCAGGGGTCTGCTTTCTTT
>TRBD1|TRBV11-2|few|TRBJ2-1
CASSMIMGQGHNNEQFF
TGTGCCAGCAGCATGATAATGGGACAGGGGCATAACAATGAGCAGTTCTTC
>TRBD1|TRBV29-1|many|TRBJ2-1
CSGVTGVRNEQFF
TGCAGCGGTGTCACAGGGGTTAGGAATGAGCAGTTCTTC
>-|TRBV20-1|few|TRBJ2-7
CSARGGGGARNEQYF
TGCAGTGCTAGGGGGGGAGGGGGCGCGAGAAACGAGCAGTACTTC
>TRBD1|TRBV7-2|many|TRBJ1-2
CASSPGQVVDGYTF
TGTGCCAGCAGCCCAGGACAGGTCGTGGATGGCTACACCTTC
>TRBD2|TRBV19|few|TRBJ2-3
CASRLSGGRTDTQYF
TGTGCCAGTAGGCTTAGCGGGGGACGCACAGATACGCAGTATTTT
>-|TRBV28|many|TRBJ2-7
CASKSRGIPSREQYF
TGTGCCAGTAAGAGCCGGGGGATCCCTAGTAGGGAGCAGTACTTC
>-|TRBV18|-|TRBJ2-5
CASSPPWASETQYF
TGTGCCAGCTCACCACCGTGGGCGTCGGAGACCCAGTACTTC
>TRBD1|TRBV12-3/TRBV12-4|many|TRBJ1-5
CASSLDRGPSQPQHF
TGTGCCAGCAGTTTAGACAGGGGGCCCAGTCAGCCCCAGCATTTT
>-|TRBV24-1|few|TRBJ2-5
CATSETGKIQETQYF
TGTGCCACCAGTGAAACAGGGAAGATACAAGAGACCCAGTACTTC
>TRBD1|TRBV19|few|TRBJ1-2
CASSLDREGNYGYTF
TGTGCCAGTAGTCTGGACAGGGAAGGGAACTATGGCTACACCTTC
>-|TRBV10-1|many|TRBJ2-7
CASSDDLQGIEQYF
TGCGCCAGCAGTGACGATCTACAGGGCATAGAGCAGTACTTC
>-|TRBV5-1|few|TRBJ2-5
CASSLFGQAGETQYF
TGCGCCAGCAGCTTGTTCGGACAGGCGGGGGAGACCCAGTACTTC